This TCR beta chain was recovered during a study of beta chain features in type 1 diabetes. The authors reverse transcribed all of the isolated RNA, so sequencing captured expressed TCRB transcripts. The method was immunoSEQ multiplex PCR; TCRdb's version includes in-frame clones alone and lacks a portion of them. The sample lists 850,000 to 900,000 clones, 15% to 20% occurring once. Points on this clone: Its specificity is not known.

Study-wide results and limits: Compared with healthy donors, patients appeared to share more similar naive, central memory and regulatory TCRB repertoires.

The CDR3 has 16 amino acids. The ends lost 5 bases at V and 4 bases at J; junction bases unmatched: 11. Germline loops: CDR1 SGHVS, CDR2 FQNEAQ. Sequencing used naive CD4+ T cells from blood. V gene TRBV7-8 combines with J gene TRBJ1-2; 9 positions match TRBD1. The clonotype was recovered from a woman between 18 and 30 years old in good health. The CDR3 DNA sequence: TGTGCCAGCAGCCTCATTCTTCCGGGACAGGGCTATGGCTACACCTTC. It translates to CASSLILPGQGYGYTF.